A single T cell receptor beta chain is shown here with its context. The method was immunoSEQ multiplex PCR; TCRdb's version includes in-frame clones alone and lacks a portion of them. The data contain roughly 190,000 clones, about 86% of them singletons. CDR3 length: 14 amino acids. Between the trimmed V and J ends, which lost 2 bases and 1 base, there was a span of 7 bases. Germline CDR1 reads SGDLS; CDR2 reads YYNGEE. These data are taken from a study of blood T cell repertoires in COVID-19. The receptor was isolated from a man in his late teens or twenties with active or convalescent COVID-19. The sequenced sample was peripheral blood. This chain joins TRBV9 and TRBJ1-3; a weak D match, TRBD1 (5 bases). CDR3 sequence: CASSVSGSGNTIYF. CDR3 sequence (DNA): TGTGCCAGCAGCGTCTCAGGGTCTGGAAACACCATATATTTT.